This paragraph reports one TCR beta chain. The antigen is not known. Germline V CDR1 and CDR2: MDHEN, SYDVKM. The CDR3 covers 20 residues. V trimming: 6 bases; J trimming: 0 bases; junction bases outside the gene matches: 17. TCR beta was sequenced from blood CD8+ and CD4+ T cells. The multiple sclerosis control group was made up of treatment-naive patients with stable or active relapsing-remitting disease. An amount of RNA that ranged from about 0.45 to 1 ug was reverse transcribed with random hexamers. Amplification of TCR beta CDR3 used immunoSEQ multiplex PCR across 54 Vbeta and 13 Jbeta. TCRdb passed the immunoSEQ multiplex PCR reads through MiXCR, listing each CDR3 protein once. Of about 430,000 distinct CDR3 sequences listed, around 85% are singletons. The data are from a study of CD8 T cells in Susac syndrome. Study-wide findings and caveats: The study acknowledged a relatively small number of individuals in its TCR sequencing and HLA analysis.

The sample comprised CD8+ T cells from PBMCs. This TCR was sampled from a human donor with multiple sclerosis. The chain joins TRBV28 to TRBJ1-2; 12 nucleotides match TRBD1. CDR3 residues: CASSLQHAGTGGLSNYGYTF. The CDR3 region has the DNA TGTGCCAGCAGCCTTCAACACGCGGGGACAGGGGGCCTCTCTAACTATGGCTACACCTTC.